This T cell receptor beta chain was documented in a study of blood T cell repertoires in COVID-19. Study-level information: The study drew acute and convalescent COVID-19 samples from the United States, Italy and Spain.

Assay: immunoSEQ multiplex PCR; the TCRdb copy retains only in-frame clones and omits some. The profile covers roughly 230,000 clones, with 65% to 90% appearing a single time and roughly 5% taken by the ten largest. It was during active infection that Seattle patients were enrolled and then longitudinally followed. Sequenced material: peripheral blood. The sequence came from a man aged 50 to 59 with COVID-19, enrolled during active disease.

The DNA for the CDR3 is TGTGCCAGCAGCCAAGATCTGGTGGGACAGGGATTTTACAATGAGCAGTTCTTC. This encodes CASSQDLVGQGFYNEQFF. The chain uses TRBV14 and TRBJ2-1; 9 bases are a match to TRBD1. Trimming at V came to 0 bases and at J to 4 bases, leaving 10 bases not matched to a gene. CDR1 is SGHDN and CDR2 is FVKESK in the germline V gene. The CDR3 totals 18 residues.